This T cell receptor beta chain was sequenced in a study of CD8 T cells in Susac syndrome. The CDR3 length is 16 residues. V lost 7 bases to trimming and J lost 1 base; unmatched junction nucleotides: 9. The V gene's germline CDR1 is SNHLY and CDR2 FYNNEI. Reverse transcription of roughly 0.45 to 1 ug RNA was performed with random hexamers. Across 54 Vbeta and 13 Jbeta, TCR beta CDR3 was amplified with immunoSEQ multiplex PCR. Using its own MiXCR run on the immunoSEQ multiplex PCR reads, TCRdb lists one record per CDR3 protein. The sample carries tens of thousands of distinct CDR3 sequences, 93% recorded once.

V is TRBV2 and J is TRBJ2-1; TRBD2 agrees at 8 bases. This TCR was recovered from a human donor with Susac syndrome. Sample: CD4+ T cells from PBMCs. As DNA, the CDR3 is TGTGCCAGCATTCTTAGCGGGACACGTTCCTACAATGAGCAGTTCTTC. Translation gives CASILSGTRSYNEQFF.